Below are 23 T cell receptor beta chains sequenced from a single sample in a study of cytomegalovirus exposure and HLA in healthy donors. The primer mix had 60 Vbeta and 13 Jbeta primers. Only in-frame clones appear in the TCRdb table, and some are missing; sequencing was by immunoSEQ multiplex PCR. The profile covers about 170,000 clones, with about 81% appearing a single time and 1.5% to 2% taken by the ten largest. Sequencing was done on a sample of PBMCs. The receptors were gathered from a woman under 30 in good health and CMV-seronegative.

V and J are TRBV25-1 and TRBJ2-4, with D possibly matching TRBD2 (5 bases). The CDR3 contains 13 residues. Germline V gene data show CDR1 as MGHDK and CDR2 as SYGVNS. V shed 3 bases and J shed 6 bases, with 9 bases lying between them. Here the CDR3 DNA reads TGTGCCAGCAGTGAGGTGGAGGCAAACATTCAGTACTTC. As protein: CASSEVEANIQYF.

This chain uses TRBV6-5 with TRBJ1-1, with 8 nucleotides matching TRBD1. Germline assignment: CDR1 MNHEY and CDR2 SVGAGI. V lost 6 bases, J lost 5 bases, and 8 bases stayed unmatched. The CDR3 contains 14 residues. CDR3 in amino acids: CASRSTGVRTEAFF. CDR3 sequence (DNA): TGTGCCAGCAGATCGACAGGGGTAAGGACTGAAGCTTTCTTT.

The J gene is TRBJ1-1, the V gene TRBV6-5; 7 nucleotides align to TRBD1. CDR1 is MNHEY and CDR2 is SVGAGI in the germline V gene. V gave up 4 bases and J gave up 5 bases; unmatched junction bases: 13. The length of the CDR3 is 16 residues. The CDR3 sequence: CASSLGWAGGGTEAFF. Written as DNA, the CDR3 is TGTGCCAGCAGTTTAGGCTGGGCAGGGGGAGGAACTGAAGCTTTCTTT.

The chain couples TRBV9 to TRBJ1-1; D possibly corresponds to TRBD1 (5 bases). The CDR3 totals 14 residues. Germline V lookup: CDR1 SGDLS, CDR2 YYNGEE. The V gene lost 0 bases and the J gene lost 11 bases, with 17 bases spanning the gap. The CDR3 protein is CASSVGVRAPGAFF. The CDR3 DNA follows: TGTGCCAGCAGCGTAGGTGTCAGGGCGCCTGGGGCTTTCTTT.

This chain links TRBV6-4 with TRBJ1-1; the match to TRBD1 covers 10 bases. The ends lost 5 bases at V and 3 bases at J; junction bases unmatched: 9. This CDR3 comprises 16 residues. The V gene's germline CDR1 is MRHNA and CDR2 SNTAGT. The CDR3 region is CASSSDRGWRDTEAFF. The CDR3 region has the DNA TGTGCCAGCAGTTCGGACAGGGGGTGGCGGGACACTGAAGCTTTCTTT.

J is TRBJ1-5 and V is TRBV6-1, with 7 bases lining up with TRBD1. CDR3 length: 18 amino acids. The germline V gene has CDR1 MNHNS and CDR2 SASEGT. Losses at the gene ends were 3 bases for V and 4 bases for J; bases not matched to a gene: 15. The CDR3 region is CASSDLPLGTALNQPQHF. The CDR3, as DNA: TGTGCCAGCAGTGATTTGCCCTTGGGGACAGCGCTGAATCAGCCCCAGCATTTT.

The chain employs TRBV19 and TRBJ2-7; 8 nucleotides align to TRBD1. This CDR3 comprises 14 residues. J lost 3 bases, V lost 1 base, and 2 bases had no gene match. Germline V gene sequence: CDR1 LNHDA, CDR2 SQIVND (reference sequence). In nucleotides, the CDR3 is TGTGCCAGTAGTATAGCGGGACAGGTCTACGAGCAGTACTTC. As protein: CASSIAGQVYEQYF.

V is TRBV7-3 and J is TRBJ2-1; a weak D match, TRBD2 (5 bases). The CDR3 is 15 residues long. The V and J ends lost 5 bases and 3 bases respectively, with 14 bases between them. Germline loops: CDR1 SGHTA, CDR2 FQGTGA. The CDR3 reads CASSPEGSYYNEQFF. In DNA form, the CDR3 reads TGTGCCAGCAGCCCAGAGGGCTCTTACTACAATGAGCAGTTCTTC.

The V gene is TRBV11-3, the J gene TRBJ2-6, with 10 nucleotides matching TRBD1. This CDR3 is 18 amino acids long. The J segment lost 4 bases and the V segment lost 1 base, leaving 7 bases of the junction unmatched. The germline V gene has CDR1 SGHNT and CDR2 YENEEA. The CDR3 spells CASSLGPGTGVGANVLTF. The CDR3 coding sequence is TGTGCCAGCAGCTTAGGACCCGGGACAGGGGTCGGGGCCAACGTCCTGACTTTC.

V and J are TRBV27 and TRBJ1-5; D gene ambiguous. Germline loops: CDR1 MNHEY, CDR2 SMNVEV (reference sequence). The V gene lost 6 bases and the J gene lost 0 bases, with 6 bases spanning the gap. The CDR3 spans 13 residues. CDR3 loop: CASRSLSNQPQHF. The CDR3 nucleotides read TGTGCCAGCAGGTCTCTTAGCAATCAGCCCCAGCATTTT.

The rearrangement uses TRBV10-3 and TRBJ1-2; TRBD1 agrees at 10 bases. J lost 3 bases, V lost 5 bases, and 6 bases had no gene match. The CDR3 extends over 15 amino acids. Looked up from germline, CDR1 is ENHRY and CDR2 is SYGVKD. This CDR3 reads CAISTPGQGDYGYTF. DNA for the CDR3: TGTGCCATCAGTACCCCCGGACAGGGGGACTATGGCTACACCTTC.

This chain uses TRBV5-1 with TRBJ1-2; D not certain. V shed 0 bases and J shed 4 bases, with 13 bases lying between them. There are 15 residues in the CDR3. In germline, CDR1 is SGHRS, CDR2 YFSETQ. CDR3 region: CASSLEAGVIYGYTF. The CDR3 DNA sequence: TGCGCCAGCAGCTTGGAAGCGGGCGTAATCTATGGCTACACCTTC.

J is TRBJ2-1 and V is TRBV25-1, with 7 bases aligning to TRBD2. The CDR3 has 14 residues. V was pared by 6 bases and J by 1 base, with 3 bases of the junction left unmatched. Germline lookup yields CDR1 MGHDK and CDR2 SYGVNS. This CDR3 reads CASRISGSYNEQFF. The CDR3 nucleotides are TGTGCCAGCAGGATTAGCGGGTCCTACAATGAGCAGTTCTTC.

The chain links TRBV5-8 to TRBJ1-4; tentative D call: TRBD1 (5 bases). Germline lookup yields CDR1 SGHTS and CDR2 YDEGEE. This CDR3 comprises 15 residues. V was trimmed by 4 bases and J by 10 bases, leaving 20 bases between them. DNA of the CDR3: TGTGCCAGCAGCCGGGCCCTGCAGGGATCCGGAAAACTGTTTTTT. Translated, it gives CASSRALQGSGKLFF.

In this sample, this clone turned up once. The rearrangement joins TRBV4-1 to TRBJ2-1; 12 nucleotides match TRBD2. Trimming took 3 bases from V and 6 from J; bases not matched to a gene: 18. Germline V lookup: CDR1 MGHRA, CDR2 YSYEKL. The CDR3 extends over 20 amino acids. The CDR3 reads CASSQGGLAGGRLSSNEQFF. The DNA for the CDR3 is TGCGCCAGCAGCCAGGGTGGGCTAGCGGGAGGGCGTCTAAGTAGCAATGAGCAGTTCTTC.

This chain connects TRBV2 to TRBJ2-5; TRBD2 agrees at 9 bases. Germline loops: CDR1 SNHLY, CDR2 FYNNEI. The CDR3 runs 14 residues. Unmatched junction bases numbered 6, after V lost 6 bases and J lost 4 bases. The CDR3: CASRPGLATETQYF. CDR3 nucleotide sequence: TGTGCCAGCAGGCCGGGACTAGCTACAGAGACCCAGTACTTC.

CDR3 sequence (DNA): TGCGCCAGCAGCCGGGACAGCAGGTACAATGAGCAGTTCTTC. It codes for CASSRDSRYNEQFF. The rearrangement links TRBV5-1 to TRBJ2-1; 7 positions match TRBD1. V shed 4 bases and J 4 bases; nucleotides not matched to a gene: 5. Germline V gene lookup returns CDR1 SGHRS and CDR2 YFSETQ. The CDR3 contains 14 residues.

The chain couples TRBV28 to TRBJ2-7; perhaps TRBD1 as D (5 bases). The CDR3 has 12 residues. Germline assignment: CDR1 MDHEN and CDR2 SYDVKM. Trimming shortened V by 6 bases and J by 2 bases, and 8 bases separated the two germline ends. As DNA, the CDR3 is TGTGCCAGCAGCCAGGACACCTACGAGCAGTACTTC. Translated, it gives CASSQDTYEQYF. The whole variable domain, remainder taken from reference TRBV28 and TRBJ2-7, is DVKVTQSSRYLVKRTGEKVFLECVQDMDHENMFWYRQDPGLGLRLIYFSYDVKMKEKGDIPEGYSVSREKKERFSLILESASTNQTSMYLCASSQDTYEQYFGPGTRLTVT.

The rearrangement joins TRBV28 to TRBJ2-7; 7 positions agree with TRBD1. The CDR3 has 11 residues. Trimming at V came to 6 bases and at J to 7 bases, leaving 3 bases not matched to a gene. Germline CDR1 is MDHEN and CDR2 is SYDVKM. CDR3 sequence (DNA): TGTGCCAGCAGGGAGACAGGGGAGCAGTACTTC. Protein sequence: CASRETGEQYF.

This chain connects TRBV9 to TRBJ1-1, with TRBD1 matching 7 bases. The CDR3 sequence is 15 residues long. Germline trimming cut 2 bases from V and 2 bases from J; bases unmatched to any gene: 6. Germline loops: CDR1 SGDLS, CDR2 YYNGEE. In DNA, the CDR3 is TGTGCCAGCAGCGTGGGGGGACAGATAAACACTGAAGCTTTCTTT. This gives the protein CASSVGGQINTEAFF. Together with reference TRBV9 and TRBJ1-1, the CDR3 gives the full variable domain: DSGVTQTPKHLITATGQRVTLRCSPRSGDLSVYWYQQSLDQGLQFLIQYYNGEERAKGNILERFSAQQFPDLHSELNLSSLELGDSALYFCASSVGGQINTEAFFGQGTRLTVV.

This CDR3 is CASSPLMSGGPYEQYF. The CDR3 DNA sequence: TGTGCCAGCAGCCCTTTAATGAGCGGGGGACCCTACGAGCAGTACTTC. The V and J genes are TRBV7-6 and TRBJ2-7; the match to TRBD2 covers 8 bases. CDR1 SGHVS and CDR2 FNYEAQ come from the germline V gene. The V segment lost 5 bases and the J segment 2 bases; nucleotides outside the gene matches: 11. This CDR3 contains 16 residues.

The chain has TRBV7-2 and TRBJ1-1, with a weak D call TRBD1 (6 bases). Trimming removed 5 bases from V and 1 base from J, with 14 bases in between. Germline V CDR1 and CDR2: SGHTA, FQGNSA. The CDR3 is 15 amino acids. CDR3 in DNA: TGTGCCAGCAGCGCCAACAGGGTTACGAACACTGAAGCTTTCTTT. Protein sequence: CASSANRVTNTEAFF.

The V gene is TRBV29-1, the J gene TRBJ2-7; the D gene is possibly TRBD1 (6 bases). V gave up 6 bases and J gave up 4 bases, with 10 bases separating them. CDR1 is SQVTM and CDR2 is ANQGSEA in the germline V gene. CDR3 length: 11 residues. The CDR3 loop is CSVSQGYEQYF. The CDR3 DNA sequence: TGCAGCGTCAGCCAGGGGTACGAGCAGTACTTC.